Following are 5 T cell receptor beta chains from one sample sequenced in a study of OX40 agonist ivuxolimab in advanced cancers. The library relied on the immunoSEQ multiplex PCR assay. This is the immuneACCESS table as TCRdb keeps it, with only in-frame sequences that have V and J called. A part of the clones is gone; compared with another copy, unresolved V genes explain less than half, and the rest is unexplained. For this sample there are 90,000 or so clones; 89% appear just once. The ten most abundant clones make up 0.3% to 0.4% of the sample. The specimen was CD4+ or CD8+ T cells sorted from blood, collected in a trial of the OX40 agonist ivuxolimab. Every receptor here comes from an adult with an advanced solid tumor such as melanoma, head and neck, liver or kidney cancer.

The V gene is TRBV30, the J gene TRBJ2-3, with 7 nucleotides matching TRBD2. The CDR3 covers 14 residues. CDR1 GTSNPN and CDR2 SVGIG come from the germline V gene (reference sequence). J lost 1 base, V lost 2 bases, and 3 bases had no gene match. DNA for the CDR3: TGTGCCTGGAGTACTAGCGCCGGCACAGATACGCAGTATTTT. It is translated as CAWSTSAGTDTQYF.

The chain has TRBV7-3 and TRBJ2-7; 8 positions agree with TRBD1. The CDR3 is 13 residues long. Germline CDR1 and CDR2: SGHTA and FQGTGA. Unmatched junction bases numbered 5, after V lost 5 bases and J lost 5 bases. Here the CDR3 DNA reads TGTGCCAGCAGCGCGACAGGGGTTAACGAGCAGTACTTC. Protein product: CASSATGVNEQYF.

The chain carries TRBV18 and TRBJ1-1; 7 positions agree with TRBD1. The CDR3 is 15 amino acids. V was clipped by 3 bases and J by 1 base; unmatched bases: 5. CDR1 and CDR2 from the germline V gene are KGHSH and LQKENI. The CDR3, as DNA: TGTGCCAGCTCACCTAACAGGGGTTCGAACACTGAAGCTTTCTTT. Amino acid sequence: CASSPNRGSNTEAFF.

This clone was detected a few times. The chain couples TRBV5-1 to TRBJ2-2, with TRBD1 matching 7 bases. The CDR3 spans 15 residues. V lost 2 bases to trimming and J lost 7 bases; unmatched junction nucleotides: 8. The germline gives CDR1 SGHRS, CDR2 YFSETQ. CDR3 bases: TGCGCCAGCAGCTTACTCGAGGGGGCTGACGGGGAGCTGTTTTTT. Translation: CASSLLEGADGELFF.

The genes are TRBV5-1 and TRBJ1-2, with 7 bases aligning to TRBD1. This CDR3 is 15 amino acids long. The germline V gene encodes CDR1 SGHRS and CDR2 YFSETQ. The ends lost 0 bases at V and 3 bases at J; junction bases unmatched: 5. The DNA of the CDR3 is TGCGCCAGCAGCTTGGTGACAGGGAATGACTATGGCTACACCTTC. Translated: CASSLVTGNDYGYTF.